This TCR beta chain was retrieved from a study of blood T cell repertoires in COVID-19. Germline V CDR1 and CDR2: MGHDK, SYGVNS. The CDR3 covers 17 residues. Between the trimmed V and J ends, which lost 1 base and 0 bases, there was a span of 15 bases. Assay used: immunoSEQ multiplex PCR; TCRdb lists only in-frame clones, some missing. The sample carries tens of thousands of clones, roughly nine tenths recorded once. The source is a man aged 70-80 years with active COVID-19. The sample taken for sequencing was peripheral blood. V and J are TRBV25-1 and TRBJ1-1, with D hard to call. CDR3 DNA sequence: TGTGCCAGCAGTGAATGGGGAGATCCGGAATTGAACACTGAAGCTTTCTTT. Its translation: CASSEWGDPELNTEAFF.